This T cell receptor beta chain was sequenced in a study of blood T cell repertoires in COVID-19. In the study overall: Samples representing acute and convalescent COVID-19 were sourced from the United States, Italy and Spain. The analysed material was cDNA or gDNA that came from T cells, B-cell-depleted T cells, or PBMCs.

This CDR3 has 16 amino acids. From germline, CDR1 is SQVTM and CDR2 ANQGSEA. V was shortened by 3 bases and J by 3 bases, with 19 bases between the two germline ends. Study processing details: For nucleated cells, counts were estimated from reference gene primer amplification. Method: immunoSEQ multiplex PCR; TCRdb's copy keeps in-frame clones and lacks some. V and J calls plus clone size are reproduced from that table; the DNA served to infer D and trimming. The profile shows 70,000 to 100,000 clones, 88% of them singletons. This chain joins TRBV29-1 and TRBJ2-3, with D possibly being TRBD2 (7 bases). The TCR comes from a human donor in a cohort sampled during active COVID-19. The sequenced sample was peripheral blood. CDR3 DNA: TGCAGCGTTGAGGGGGGTGGACTAGACAGGACAGATACGCAGTATTTT. It codes for CSVEGGGLDRTDTQYF.